The 24 T cell receptor beta chains in this list originate from one sample, sequenced in a study of blood T cell repertoires in COVID-19. Only in-frame clones appear in the TCRdb table, and some are missing; sequencing was by immunoSEQ multiplex PCR. This table holds fewer than 500,000 clones, 75% to 90% found once. Sequencing was carried out using PBMCs or T cells enriched from blood (not recorded which). All receptors derive from a woman between 18 and 30 years old who had recovered from COVID-19.

V and J are TRBV7-2 and TRBJ2-5; D perhaps matches TRBD2 (5 bases). The CDR3 length is 14 residues. In germline, CDR1 is SGHTA, CDR2 FQGNSA. V was trimmed by 4 bases and J by 1 base, leaving 10 bases between them. The CDR3 bases are TGTGCCAGCAGCTCGAATCGGGGCCAAGAGACCCAGTACTTC. Translating gives CASSSNRGQETQYF. The full variable domain, in which reference TRBV7-2 and TRBJ2-5 provide the parts outside the CDR3, is GAGVSQSPSNKVTEKGKDVELRCDPISGHTALYWYRQSLGQGLEFLIYFQGNSAPDKSGLPSDRFSAERTGGSVSTLTIQRTQQEDSAVYLCASSSNRGQETQYFGPGTRLLVL.

The chain joins TRBV6-5 to TRBJ1-1, with D maybe TRBD1 (5 bases). The CDR3 loop spans 15 amino acids. V lost 6 bases and J 1 base, leaving 15 bases between the germline ends. Germline CDR1 MNHEY, CDR2 SVGAGI. This chain's CDR3 is CASSPGKTENTEAFF. As DNA, the CDR3 is TGTGCCAGCAGCCCCGGAAAGACAGAGAACACTGAAGCTTTCTTT.

This chain connects TRBV30 to TRBJ1-1; tentative D call: TRBD1 (6 bases). Germline assignment: CDR1 GTSNPN and CDR2 SVGIG (reference sequence). Trimming left V 1 base short and J 6 bases short, with 12 bases between. The CDR3 loop spans 13 amino acids. CDR3 sequence: CAWSATGRAEAFF. CDR3 nucleotide sequence: TGTGCCTGGAGTGCTACAGGGAGGGCTGAAGCTTTCTTT.

The table lists this clone with a few counts. V gene TRBV9 combines with J gene TRBJ1-1; 7 nucleotides match TRBD1. The junction had 12 bases not matched to a gene; V was cut back by 4 bases and J by 3 bases. The CDR3 covers 16 residues. From germline, CDR1 is SGDLS and CDR2 YYNGEE. The CDR3 region is CASSPEGAVWDTEAFF. As DNA, the CDR3 is TGTGCCAGCAGCCCTGAGGGGGCCGTGTGGGACACTGAAGCTTTCTTT. Supplemented by reference TRBV9 and TRBJ1-1, the full variable domain reads DSGVTQTPKHLITATGQRVTLRCSPRSGDLSVYWYQQSLDQGLQFLIQYYNGEERAKGNILERFSAQQFPDLHSELNLSSLELGDSALYFCASSPEGAVWDTEAFFGQGTRLTVV.

CDR3 sequence: CASSLTGLMSPLHF. CDR3 DNA: TGCGCCAGCAGCTTGACAGGGTTAATGTCACCCCTCCACTTT. The chain couples TRBV5-1 to TRBJ1-6, with a weak D call TRBD1 (6 bases). The V and J ends lost 1 base and 10 bases respectively, with 12 bases between them. CDR1 is SGHRS, CDR2 YFSETQ, per germline. The CDR3 extends over 14 amino acids.

J is TRBJ2-7 and V is TRBV6-5; weak D call: TRBD2 (5 bases). The ends were cut back, 5 bases at V and 3 bases at J, with 14 bases in the middle. Germline-derived CDR1 and CDR2 are MNHEY and SVGAGI. This CDR3 has 14 amino acids. The CDR3 region has the DNA TGTGCCAGCAGTCCTTCCAGTCGGGGCTACGAGCAGTACTTC. Translating gives CASSPSSRGYEQYF.

The V gene is TRBV2, the J gene TRBJ2-5; D might be TRBD2 (5 bases). The germline CDR1 and CDR2 sequences are SNHLY and FYNNEI. This CDR3 region has 15 residues. Trimming left V 5 bases short and J 1 base short, with 14 bases between. CDR3 region: CASSISTGFQETQYF. CDR3 coding DNA: TGTGCCAGCAGTATATCTACGGGATTCCAAGAGACCCAGTACTTC.

This sequence joins TRBV30 and TRBJ2-1; D not certain. The V gene's germline CDR1 is GTSNPN and CDR2 SVGIG (reference sequence). The CDR3 is made up of 14 amino acids. V was pared by 1 base and J by 9 bases, with 16 bases between. This CDR3 reads CAWSGLAVASEQFF. In DNA form, the CDR3 reads TGTGCCTGGAGTGGGTTGGCGGTTGCGAGTGAGCAGTTCTTC.

The chain joins TRBV30 to TRBJ1-6; no clear D. CDR1 GTSNPN and CDR2 SVGIG come from the germline V gene (reference sequence). CDR3 length equals 14 residues. Trimming cost V 0 bases and J 8 bases, with 11 bases left between them. The CDR3, as DNA: TGTGCCTGGAGTGTACCCGGGTGGGATTCACCCCTCCACTTT. Translating gives CAWSVPGWDSPLHF.

The rearrangement uses TRBV28 and TRBJ1-5, with TRBD1 matching over 9 bases. The CDR3 has 13 residues. The junction had 7 bases not matched to a gene; V was cut back by 10 bases and J by 6 bases. Germline CDR1 MDHEN, CDR2 SYDVKM. This chain's CDR3 is CATVTGGVQPQHF. The CDR3 DNA reads TGTGCCACTGTAACAGGGGGCGTTCAGCCCCAGCATTTT. Combining the CDR3 with reference TRBV28 and TRBJ1-5 gives the whole variable domain DVKVTQSSRYLVKRTGEKVFLECVQDMDHENMFWYRQDPGLGLRLIYFSYDVKMKEKGDIPEGYSVSREKKERFSLILESASTNQTSMYLCATVTGGVQPQHFGDGTRLSIL.

The CDR3, as DNA: TGTGCCAGCAGCCCACGCTCGACTAGCCATGAGCAGTTCTTC. Translated, it gives CASSPRSTSHEQFF. The rearrangement joins TRBV7-9 to TRBJ2-1; 7 bases match TRBD2. Germline V gives CDR1 SEHNR, CDR2 FQNEAQ (reference sequence). The CDR3 sequence is 14 residues long. J gave up 8 bases and V 5 bases, and 9 bases lay outside the gene matches.

With respect to this clone: This same CDR3 is encoded by further DNA sequences in the sample. The rearrangement uses TRBV5-1 and TRBJ2-1; 7 positions match TRBD1. Unmatched junction bases numbered 3, after V lost 2 bases and J lost 1 base. CDR1 SGHRS and CDR2 YFSETQ come from the germline V gene. The CDR3 covers 15 residues. As DNA, the CDR3 is TGCGCCAGCAGCTTACAGGGGCCTTCCTACAATGAGCAGTTCTTC. Its protein is CASSLQGPSYNEQFF.

The chain links TRBV21-1 to TRBJ2-1; TRBD2, as called in the table, went unchecked against the DNA. TRBV21-1 is shown as a pseudogene. CDR3 size: 16 residues. CDR3 DNA: TGTGCCAGCGCCTGCCGGGGGGGTAGGTCCTACAATGAGCAGTTCTTC. Its translation is CASACRGGRSYNEQFF.

The genes are TRBV7-6 and TRBJ2-5; tentatively, D is TRBD2 (6 bases). CDR3 length equals 14 residues. The germline V gene encodes CDR1 SGHVS and CDR2 FNYEAQ. The V gene lost 5 bases and the J gene lost 4 bases, with 14 bases spanning the gap. The CDR3 sequence is CASSRDFQGETQYF. The CDR3 bases are TGTGCCAGCAGCCGGGACTTCCAGGGAGAGACCCAGTACTTC. The full variable domain, in which reference TRBV7-6 and TRBJ2-5 provide the parts outside the CDR3, is GAGVSQSPRYKVTKRGQDVALRCDPISGHVSLYWYRQALGQGPEFLTYFNYEAQQDKSGLPNDRFSAERPEGSISTLTIQRTEQRDSAMYRCASSRDFQGETQYFGPGTRLLVL.

The chain links TRBV3-1 (or the pseudogene TRBV3-2) to TRBJ2-7; 8 bases match TRBD1. The V gene end was trimmed by 4 bases and the J gene end by 7 bases; junction bases not matched to a gene: 12. The CDR3 loop spans 15 amino acids. The germline V gene has CDR1 LGHDT and CDR2 YNNKEL (reference sequence). CDR3 region: CASSPRTGRTEEQYF. CDR3 nucleotide sequence: TGTGCCAGCAGCCCCCGGACAGGGAGAACTGAAGAGCAGTACTTC.

This clone was detected once. The chain uses TRBV28 and TRBJ1-2; D ambiguous. The CDR3 spans 14 residues. Trimming stripped 6 bases from V and 8 bases from J, with 19 bases between. Germline CDR1 is MDHEN and CDR2 is SYDVKM. Here the CDR3 reads CASSNPGESGGYTF. In DNA form, the CDR3 reads TGTGCCAGCAGCAACCCCGGAGAGTCGGGGGGCTACACCTTC.

The gene calls are TRBV6-4 and TRBJ2-7, with 8 nucleotides matching TRBD2. Per germline, CDR1 MRHNA and CDR2 SNTAGT. The trim removed 7 bases at V and 0 bases at J, leaving 8 bases unmatched. The length of the CDR3 is 15 residues. CDR3 nucleotide sequence: TGTGCCAGCATCTATCGGGGGGGCAGCTCCTACGAGCAGTACTTC. This encodes CASIYRGGSSYEQYF.

This chain uses TRBV30 with TRBJ2-5; 7 positions agree with TRBD1. CDR1 and CDR2 (germline): GTSNPN, SVGIG (reference sequence). The CDR3 is made up of 12 amino acids. Losses at the gene ends were 7 bases for V and 3 bases for J; bases not matched to a gene: 5. CDR3 in DNA: TGTGCCTCCACAGGGGTTGAAGAGACCCAGTACTTC. This gives the protein CASTGVEETQYF. Looking up the rest from reference TRBV30 and TRBJ2-5 gives the full variable domain: SQTIHQWPATLVQPVGSPLSLECTVEGTSNPNLYWYRQAAGRGLQLLFYSVGIGQISSEVPQNLSASRPQDRQFILSSKKLLLSDSGFYLCASTGVEETQYFGPGTRLLVL.

The V and J genes are TRBV10-3 and TRBJ2-1; the match to TRBD2 covers 7 bases. Germline-derived CDR1 and CDR2 are ENHRY and SYGVKD. Trimming at V came to 2 bases and at J to 9 bases, leaving 13 bases not matched to a gene. The CDR3 is made up of 16 amino acids. The CDR3 bases are TGTGCCATCAGTGAGATTGGCGGGGGTTTAGGTCGTGAGCAGTTCTTC. Residues: CAISEIGGGLGREQFF.

The chain recombines TRBV5-1 with TRBJ2-2, with 8 bases that match TRBD2. The V and J ends lost 0 bases and 1 base, in that order; junction bases with no gene match: 5. CDR1 SGHRS and CDR2 YFSETQ come from the germline V gene. This CDR3 is built from 17 residues. CDR3 sequence (DNA): TGCGCCAGCAGCTTGGGGGCCCTAGCGGGGAACACCGGGGAGCTGTTTTTT. It codes for CASSLGALAGNTGELFF.

The rearrangement joins TRBV7-9 to TRBJ2-3; the match to TRBD1 covers 8 bases. The V gene's germline CDR1 is SEHNR and CDR2 FQNEAQ (reference sequence). This CDR3 has 16 residues. The V gene end was trimmed by 4 bases and the J gene end by 3 bases; junction bases not matched to a gene: 9. The CDR3 region has the DNA TGTGCCAGCAGCTCCGTGACAGGGGTGGGGACAGATACGCAGTATTTT. Its protein product is CASSSVTGVGTDTQYF. The full variable domain, its missing parts supplied by reference TRBV7-9 and TRBJ2-3, is DTGVSQNPRHKITKRGQNVTFRCDPISEHNRLYWYRQTLGQGPEFLTYFQNEAQLEKSRLLSDRFSAERPKGSFSTLEIQRTEQGDSAMYLCASSSVTGVGTDTQYFGPGTRLTVL.

The J gene is TRBJ2-7, the V gene TRBV28, with 10 bases that match TRBD2. This CDR3 spans 14 amino acids. V lost 4 bases and J lost 3; bases outside the gene matches: 3. Germline V gene lookup returns CDR1 MDHEN and CDR2 SYDVKM. CDR3 sequence (DNA): TGTGCCAGCAGTTCAACTAGCGGGGTCTACGAGCAGTACTTC. Translation gives CASSSTSGVYEQYF.

The V and J genes are TRBV3-1 (or the pseudogene TRBV3-2) and TRBJ1-1; D call uncertain. The CDR3 runs 14 residues. Germline V gene data show CDR1 as LGHDT and CDR2 as YNNKEL (reference sequence). V shed 0 bases and J shed 3 bases, with 8 bases lying between them. DNA for the CDR3: TGTGCCAGCAGCCAAGAGGGAGGATACACTGAAGCTTTCTTT. Protein: CASSQEGGYTEAFF.

The chain joins TRBV10-3 to TRBJ2-7; possibly TRBD1 for D (5 bases). The CDR3 has 12 residues. With 10 bases removed from V and 3 bases from J, the gap between germline ends came to 13 bases. Germline CDR1 is ENHRY and CDR2 is SYGVKD. The CDR3 region is CATKRQSYEQYF. The CDR3 nucleotides are TGTGCCACTAAAAGACAGAGCTACGAGCAGTACTTC.